The rows below give T cell receptor beta chains drawn from one sample of a study of early stage breast cancer tumors. Profiling relied on immunoSEQ multiplex PCR, and the TCRdb table lists in-frame clones only, not all of them. The data show about 53,000 clones, around nine tenths seen once. The specimen was blood. These receptors were taken from a person aged 70 to 85 with breast cancer. CDR3s include the opening cysteine and the closing phenylalanine or tryptophan. A D gene is named only where the DNA matches it firmly. The size of a clone is reported for some rows only, either as once, few or many, or as a class for expanded clones.

once | - | TRBJ1-1 | TRBV30 | TGTGCCTGGAGTGTGAGGAGGCCCACTGAAGCTTTCTTT | CAWSVRRPTEAFF
- | TRBD2 | TRBJ2-1 | TRBV30 | TGTGCCTGGAGTGGCGGGAGGGCTTACAATGAGCAGTTCTTC | CAWSGGRAYNEQFF
- | - | TRBJ2-2 | TRBV19 | TGTGCCAGTAGTATCGCGGCTAGAACTTTGGCGGAGCTGTTTTTT | CASSIAARTLAELFF
- | - | TRBJ2-1 | TRBV19 | TGTGCCAGTCGTGTCCTCGGGAGCGGAAACTACAATGAGCAGTTCTTC | CASRVLGSGNYNEQFF
- | - | TRBJ2-7 | TRBV7-6 | TGTGCCAGCAGCTTTACCGGGGGAGAGCAGTACTTC | CASSFTGGEQYF
- | TRBD1 | TRBJ2-2 | TRBV4-3 | TGCGCCAGCAGCTCCCTGACAGGGGAAGATACCGGGGAGCTGTTTTTT | CASSSLTGEDTGELFF
- | TRBD1 | TRBJ1-6 | TRBV25-1 | TGTGCCAGCAGTGAGGGAAGAGGACAGGGCCGAGATTCACCCCTCCACTTT | CASSEGRGQGRDSPLHF
- | - | TRBJ1-1 | TRBV18 | TGTGCCAGCTCACCGGACAGAACGAACACTGAAGCTTTCTTT | CASSPDRTNTEAFF
once | TRBD1 | TRBJ2-2 | TRBV6-5 | TGTGCCAGCCGCACAGGGGCCGGGGAGCTGTTTTTT | CASRTGAGELFF
once | - | TRBJ1-1 | TRBV7-3 | TGTGCCAGCAGCTTAATCGGGGGAGGAACTGAAGCTTTCTTT | CASSLIGGGTEAFF
- | - | TRBJ2-7 | TRBV9 | TGTGCCAGCAGCGTAGGGGGCGACGAGCAGTACTTC | CASSVGGDEQYF
few | - | TRBJ2-2 | TRBV7-3 | TGTGCCAGCAGCCTAGGTCGTCAAACCGGGGAGCTGTTTTTT | CASSLGRQTGELFF
- | - | TRBJ1-3 | TRBV27 | TGTGCCAGCAGTCGGACAGACTCTGGAAACACCATATATTTT | CASSRTDSGNTIYF
- | - | TRBJ1-2 | TRBV5-4 | TGTGCCAGCAGCTCAGGGTCCACCTATGGCTACACCTTC | CASSSGSTYGYTF
- | - | TRBJ2-2 | TRBV5-1 | TGCGCCAGCAGCCTGATCCCGCTACTAGACGGGGAGCTGTTTTTT | CASSLIPLLDGELFF
- | TRBD1 | TRBJ1-2 | TRBV11-3 | TGTGCCAGCAGCTCAAACAGGGGGGATGGCTACACCTTC | CASSSNRGDGYTF
- | - | TRBJ1-2 | TRBV4-1 | TGCGCCAGCAGCCAACAAAAAGACAGACAGATTAACTATGGCTACACCTTC | CASSQQKDRQINYGYTF
- | TRBD1 | TRBJ1-2 | TRBV7-8 | TGTGCCAGCAGCTTAACAGGGGACTTCTATGGCTACACCTTC | CASSLTGDFYGYTF
once | - | TRBJ2-7 | TRBV5-4 | TGTGCCAGCAGCTTATACAGGGTCGGAGAGCAGTACTTC | CASSLYRVGEQYF
- | TRBD1 | TRBJ1-2 | TRBV18 | TGTGCCAGCTCACCTCGGACAGGGGGCGACTATGGCTACACCTTC | CASSPRTGGDYGYTF
- | - | TRBJ1-5 | TRBV28 | TGTGCCAGCAACCAAGTGGCAGGGGCGAATCAGCCCCAGCATTTT | CASNQVAGANQPQHF
- | - | TRBJ2-7 | TRBV19 | TGTGCCAGTAGGCCCGGGGGTAGTGTGAACGAGCAGTACTTC | CASRPGGSVNEQYF
- | TRBD1 | TRBJ2-7 | TRBV30 | TGTGCCTGTCAACAGGGGTTCGGGTACGAGCAGTACTTC | CACQQGFGYEQYF
- | - | TRBJ1-1 | TRBV5-1 | TGCGCCAGCAGCCCGACAGAGAACACTGAAGCTTTCTTT | CASSPTENTEAFF
- | - | TRBJ2-6 | TRBV6-4 | TGTGCCAGCAAAAGAGGGACTGGGGCCAACGTCCTGACTTTC | CASKRGTGANVLTF
- | TRBD1 | TRBJ1-2 | TRBV30 | TGTGCCTGGACACCGGGACAGGGGGCGGGGGGCTACACCTTC | CAWTPGQGAGGYTF
- | - | TRBJ2-7 | TRBV18 | TGTGCCAGCTCCGGGGAAGATGAGACTGGGTACTACGAGCAGTACTTC | CASSGEDETGYYEQYF
- | - | TRBJ2-2 | TRBV5-4 | TGTGCCAGCAGCTTGGGGGCAGCCCAGAACACCGGGGAGCTGTTTTTT | CASSLGAAQNTGELFF
- | TRBD1 | TRBJ1-5 | TRBV7-2 | TGTGCCAGCAGCGTTTACAGGGGACTAGGCAATCAGCCCCAGCATTTT | CASSVYRGLGNQPQHF
- | TRBD2 | TRBJ2-7 | TRBV28 | TGTGCCAGCTTAGCGGGGGGGCCTAGCTCCTACGAGCAGTACTTC | CASLAGGPSSYEQYF
- | - | TRBJ1-1 | TRBV6-5 | TGTGCCAGCAGACCACAGGGCCGAGGAGGTGAAGCTTTCTTT | CASRPQGRGGEAFF
- | TRBD2 | TRBJ2-7 | TRBV18 | TGTGCCAGCTCACCGGGACTAGCGGGGGTTTACGAGCAGTACTTC | CASSPGLAGVYEQYF
- | TRBD1 | TRBJ1-2 | TRBV6-6 | TGTGCCAGCATTTCTCGACAGGGGGTTAACTATGGCTACACCTTC | CASISRQGVNYGYTF
- | TRBD1 | TRBJ2-5 | TRBV7-2 | TGTGCCAGCAGCTTAAGAGGGGGCGCAGAAGAGACCCAGTACTTC | CASSLRGGAEETQYF
- | TRBD1 | TRBJ1-1 | TRBV19 | TGTGCCAGTAGTCTGGGACAGGGTTGGGGCACTGAAGCTTTCTTT | CASSLGQGWGTEAFF
- | TRBD1 | TRBJ1-1 | TRBV18 | TGTGCCAGCTCACCAACCCAACAGGGGGTGGGTACTGAAGCTTTCTTT | CASSPTQQGVGTEAFF
- | - | TRBJ1-2 | TRBV19 | TGTGCCAGTAGTCTCCCGGACAGATACTATGGCTACACCTTC | CASSLPDRYYGYTF
- | TRBD1 | TRBJ1-2 | TRBV2 | TGTGCCAGCAGGCGGGACAGAAGCTATGAGGGCTACACCTTC | CASRRDRSYEGYTF
- | TRBD2 | TRBJ2-3 | TRBV28 | TGTGCCAGCAGTTTTGAGGAGACTAGCGGGATTGACACAGATACGCAGTATTTT | CASSFEETSGIDTDTQYF
- | TRBD1 | TRBJ2-7 | TRBV15 | TGTGCCACCAGCAGAGATGAAGGGGGCGTCTACGAGCGGTACTTC | CATSRDEGGVYERYF
- | TRBD1 | TRBJ2-6 | TRBV10-3 | TGTGCCATCACCGGGACAGGGGCCAGCTCTGGGGCCAACGTCCTGACTTTC | CAITGTGASSGANVLTF
- | - | TRBJ1-2 | TRBV5-4 | TGTGCCAGCAGCTTGAAAGGGGTCCGGGTGGACTATGGCTACACCTTC | CASSLKGVRVDYGYTF
- | - | TRBJ1-1 | TRBV5-6 | TGTGCCAGCAGTTTCAGTCCCGGGATTGAGAACACTGAAGCTTTCTTT | CASSFSPGIENTEAFF
- | TRBD2 | TRBJ2-5 | TRBV29-1 | TGCAGCGTCGAAGGTGGCGGGGGAGAGACCCAGTACTTC | CSVEGGGGETQYF
once | - | TRBJ2-2 | TRBV11-3 | TGTGCCAGCAGCTCCCAGGACTGGAACACCGGGGAGCTGTTTTTT | CASSSQDWNTGELFF
- | - | TRBJ1-4 | TRBV5-6 | TGTGCCAGCGGCCGAGTCTACAGGGCTAATGAAAAACTGTTTTTT | CASGRVYRANEKLFF
- | - | TRBJ1-5 | TRBV18 | TGTGCCAGCTCACCTCTGCAGGCCGTAGGTCAGCCCCAGCATTTT | CASSPLQAVGQPQHF
- | TRBD2 | TRBJ2-7 | TRBV5-6 | TGTGCCAGCAGCTTGCTTTCGGGGGGAAGCTCCTACGAGCAGTACTTC | CASSLLSGGSSYEQYF
- | TRBD1 | TRBJ1-3 | TRBV5-1 | TGCGCCAGCAGCTTGGACCGGACAGGGCATTGGAACTCTGGAAACACCATATATTTT | CASSLDRTGHWNSGNTIYF
- | - | TRBJ1-6 | TRBV11-2 | TGTGCCAGCAGCTTAGATCCGGGGTCAGATTCACCCCTCCACTTT | CASSLDPGSDSPLHF
- | - | TRBJ2-1 | TRBV7-3 | TGTGCCAGCAGCTTAATCGGGGGTAGCAATGAGCAGTTCTTC | CASSLIGGSNEQFF
- | TRBD1 | TRBJ2-7 | TRBV7-2 | TGTGCCAGCAGCTTAGACGGACAGGGATCGGGCGAGCAGTACTTC | CASSLDGQGSGEQYF